The next 24 T cell receptor beta chains were all read from a single sample in a study of T cells in Graves' hyperthyroidism and ophthalmopathy. TCR beta CDR3 sequences were amplified from RNA transcripts. With the HTBI primer set, the TCR CDR3 went through a first round of RT-PCR. TCRdb re-called the multiplex PCR reads through MiXCR, storing one row per CDR3 protein. Counted here are fewer than 400,000 distinct CDR3 sequences, roughly 14% occurring once; the ten biggest clones make up approximately 30%. The sequenced sample consisted of blood. These receptors originate from a woman between 18 and 29 years old with Graves' hyperthyroidism that later progressed to Graves' ophthalmopathy.

This clonotype occurred many times. The chain recombines TRBV20-1 with TRBJ2-1; 11 nucleotides agree with TRBD1. CDR1 is DFQATT and CDR2 is SNEGSKA in the germline V gene (reference sequence). The CDR3 spans 14 residues. Losses at the gene ends were 5 bases for V and 9 bases for J; bases not matched to a gene: 9. This chain's CDR3 is CSAVARDRGSEQFF. The CDR3, as DNA: TGCAGTGCTGTAGCTAGGGACAGGGGGTCTGAGCAGTTCTTC.

This clonotype was recorded many times. The chain recombines TRBV10-3 with TRBJ2-7, with D uncertain. Trimming left V 5 bases short and J 1 base short, with 6 bases between. CDR1 is ENHRY and CDR2 is SYGVKD in the germline V gene. This CDR3 region has 12 residues. The DNA of the CDR3 is TGTGCCATCAGTCCCGAATCCTACGAGCAGTACTTC. Its translation is CAISPESYEQYF.

This clonotype was detected ten times or more. The chain employs TRBV28 and TRBJ2-2; D remains ambiguous. CDR1 is MDHEN, CDR2 SYDVKM, per germline. This CDR3 contains 15 residues. Trimming took off 3 bases at V and 4 bases at J, with 12 bases between the two ends. CDR3 nucleotides: TGTGCCAGCAGTTTGTCTTTTGGGATCACCGGGGAGCTGTTTTTT. Its protein is CASSLSFGITGELFF.

This clonotype has at least ten counts. The chain carries TRBV6-5 and TRBJ2-1, with 10 bases lining up with TRBD2. The CDR3 is 17 amino acids. Trimming at V came to 2 bases and at J to 4 bases, leaving 8 bases not matched to a gene. Per the germline V gene, CDR1 is MNHEY and CDR2 is SVGAGI. In nucleotides, the CDR3 is TGTGCCAGCAGTTACACCTCACTAGCGGGGAGATACAATGAGCAGTTCTTC. Encoded protein: CASSYTSLAGRYNEQFF.

As regards this clonotype: A single base separates this from a much larger clone, so it may be a read error. The V and J genes are TRBV2 and TRBJ2-4; D unclear. The CDR3 contains 15 residues. Germline-derived CDR1 and CDR2 are SNHLY and FYNNEI. The V gene lost 3 bases and the J gene lost 4 bases, with 13 bases spanning the gap. The CDR3 DNA is TGTGCCAGCAGTGAGATGGCGAGAGGTAAAAACATTCAGTACTTC. This sequence encodes CASSEMARGKNIQYF.

At least ten counts were recorded for this clonotype. The chain carries TRBV28 and TRBJ2-7; TRBD2 agrees at 12 bases. The CDR3 extends over 16 amino acids. The ends lost 5 bases at V and 4 bases at J; junction bases unmatched: 9. Germline CDR1 MDHEN, CDR2 SYDVKM. For the CDR3, the DNA is TGTGCCAGCAGTACGACCACTAGCGGGAGGAAGTACGAGCAGTACTTC. As protein: CASSTTTSGRKYEQYF.

Regarding this clonotype: A much more abundant neighbour one base away suggests this may be a read error. This chain uses TRBV7-6 with TRBJ2-5, with a possible D match to TRBD2 (5 bases). Germline CDR1 is SGHVS and CDR2 is FNYEAQ. The CDR3 runs 18 residues. CDR3 in DNA: TGTGCCAGCGGCTTAAGGATGTTCCGGGATAGTCACCAAGAGACCCAGTACTTC. It yields the protein CASGLRMFRDSHQETQYF.

This clonotype has ten or more counts. The genes are TRBV27 and TRBJ2-3; no reliable D call. The length of the CDR3 is 11 residues. Germline V gene data show CDR1 as MNHEY and CDR2 as SMNVEV (reference sequence). The V gene lost 3 bases and the J gene lost 4 bases, with 2 bases spanning the gap. The CDR3 region has the DNA TGTGCCAGCAGTTTTGCAGATACGCAGTATTTT. This sequence encodes CASSFADTQYF.

This clonotype was picked up many times. The chain is built from TRBV7-9 and TRBJ2-7; TRBD2 agrees at 8 bases. Germline V gene sequence: CDR1 SEHNR, CDR2 FQNEAQ (reference sequence). V was pared by 0 bases and J by 0 bases, with 1 base of the junction left unmatched. The CDR3 is 15 residues long. In DNA, the CDR3 is TGTGCCAGCAGCTTAGCCAGCGGGAGCTCCTACGAGCAGTACTTC. Its translation: CASSLASGSSYEQYF. The whole variable domain, filled in from reference TRBV7-9 and TRBJ2-7, reads DTGVSQNPRHKITKRGQNVTFRCDPISEHNRLYWYRQTLGQGPEFLTYFQNEAQLEKSRLLSDRFSAERPKGSFSTLEIQRTEQGDSAMYLCASSLASGSSYEQYFGPGTRLTVT.

The sample holds a few counts of this clonotype. The rearrangement joins TRBV9 to TRBJ2-7; no clear D gene. The CDR3 contains 15 residues. From germline, CDR1 is SGDLS and CDR2 YYNGEE. V lost 3 bases, J lost 3 bases, and 16 bases lay in between. The CDR3 sequence: CASSGSPNLFYEQYF. DNA of the CDR3: TGTGCCAGCAGCGGCAGTCCGAACCTTTTCTACGAGCAGTACTTC. The full variable domain, completed using reference TRBV9 and TRBJ2-7, is DSGVTQTPKHLITATGQRVTLRCSPRSGDLSVYWYQQSLDQGLQFLIQYYNGEERAKGNILERFSAQQFPDLHSELNLSSLELGDSALYFCASSGSPNLFYEQYFGPGTRLTVT.

This clonotype occurred many times. V gene TRBV28 combines with J gene TRBJ1-2; the match to TRBD1 covers 8 bases. With V trimmed by 5 bases and J by 2 bases, 4 bases remained unmatched. CDR1 MDHEN and CDR2 SYDVKM come from the germline V gene. This CDR3 has 14 amino acids. CDR3 sequence: CASSPYRGNYGYTF. The CDR3 nucleotides read TGTGCCAGCAGTCCCTACAGGGGGAACTATGGCTACACCTTC.

V is TRBV5-4 and J is TRBJ2-1; TRBD2 agrees at 10 bases. Germline values: CDR1 SGHNT, CDR2 YYREEE (reference sequence). This CDR3 region has 15 residues. V dropped 4 bases and J dropped 7; count of bases not matched to a gene: 8. The CDR3 DNA is TGTGCCAGCAGCCTGTATGGGACTAGCGTAAATGAGCAGTTCTTC. Protein: CASSLYGTSVNEQFF.

Comments on this clonotype: This may arise from a read error, as a much more abundant clone is one base away. This sequence joins TRBV30 and TRBJ1-1, with 10 bases fitting TRBD1. CDR1 and CDR2 from the germline V gene are GTSNPN and SVGIG (reference sequence). The CDR3 has 16 residues. V gave up 2 bases and J gave up 6 bases; unmatched junction bases: 12. The CDR3 region is CAWSPGTGDRASEAFF. The CDR3 DNA is TGTGCCTGGAGTCCGGGGACAGGGGATCGGGCTTCTGAAGCTTTCTTT.

This clonotype was recorded at least ten times. This chain uses TRBV11-2 with TRBJ1-5; D unclear. This CDR3 contains 13 residues. V was clipped by 2 bases and J by 5 bases, with 7 bases between them. CDR1 is SGHAT, CDR2 FQNNGV, per germline. The CDR3: CASSLSLDQPQHF. DNA of the CDR3: TGTGCCAGCAGCTTATCTTTGGATCAGCCCCAGCATTTT.

This rearrangement joins TRBV20-1 to TRBJ2-2, with TRBD2 as a possible D gene (5 bases). V was cut by 0 bases and J by 6 bases, with 8 bases left in between. This CDR3 region has 13 residues. Germline lookup yields CDR1 DFQATT and CDR2 SNEGSKA (reference sequence). The CDR3 coding sequence is TGCAGTGCTAGAGATCGGGGTCCCGGGGAGCTGTTTTTT. As protein: CSARDRGPGELFF.

This clonotype was picked up many times. The chain is built from TRBV18 and TRBJ1-2, with D possibly being TRBD1 (5 bases). With 5 bases removed from V and 4 bases from J, the gap between germline ends came to 11 bases. There are 13 residues in the CDR3. Germline assignment: CDR1 KGHSH and CDR2 LQKENI. This chain's CDR3 is CASSEGNGYGYTF. The CDR3 DNA reads as TGTGCCAGCTCAGAGGGGAACGGCTATGGCTACACCTTC.

This clonotype was counted many times. The rearrangement uses TRBV5-1 and TRBJ2-1; TRBD1 might be the D (6 bases). Germline CDR1 and CDR2: SGHRS and YFSETQ. Trimming left V 4 bases short and J 2 bases short, with 19 bases between. This CDR3 has 17 residues. CDR3 sequence: CASSPLTGTQTYNEQFF. The CDR3 DNA follows: TGCGCCAGCAGCCCACTAACCGGGACACAGACCTACAATGAGCAGTTCTTC.

This clonotype was counted many times. The chain uses TRBV3-1 and TRBJ2-1; D may be TRBD2 (6 bases). CDR1 is LGHDT and CDR2 is YNNKEL in the germline V gene (reference sequence). The CDR3 is 13 amino acids. V lost 9 bases to trimming and J lost 3 bases, with 12 bases between them. The CDR3 coding sequence is TGTGCCAGTACGCGGGGAGGCTACAATGAGCAGTTCTTC. Protein: CASTRGGYNEQFF.

The V gene is TRBV7-2, the J gene TRBJ2-7, with D possibly TRBD2 on 6 matching bases. Trimming took off 5 bases at V and 4 bases at J, with 15 bases between the two ends. The CDR3 spans 14 residues. The germline V gene encodes CDR1 SGHTA and CDR2 FQGNSA. The CDR3 reads CASSQAGQFYEQYF. The DNA of the CDR3 is TGTGCCAGCAGCCAAGCGGGTCAGTTTTACGAGCAGTACTTC.

This clonotype was counted at least ten times. The chain couples TRBV6-2 or TRBV6-3 to TRBJ1-2, with TRBD1 matching 8 bases. V lost 1 base, J lost 6 bases, and 7 bases stayed unmatched. This CDR3 contains 15 residues. CDR1 and CDR2 (germline): MNHEY, SVGEGT. CDR3 in amino acids: CASSYYGRGRDGYTF. CDR3 DNA: TGTGCCAGCAGTTACTACGGCAGGGGGCGCGATGGCTACACCTTC.

This clonotype was picked up many times. The chain is built from TRBV18 and TRBJ2-3, with D possibly being TRBD2 (6 bases). Looked up from germline, CDR1 is KGHSH and CDR2 is LQKENI. This CDR3 has 16 amino acids. Trimming removed 3 bases from V and 2 bases from J, with 15 bases in between. The CDR3 sequence is CASSPFGGSNTDTQYF. The DNA of the CDR3 is TGTGCCAGCTCACCTTTTGGAGGGTCGAACACAGATACGCAGTATTTT. Using reference TRBV18 and TRBJ2-3 for the parts outside the CDR3, the full variable domain is NAGVMQNPRHLVRRRGQEARLRCSPMKGHSHVYWYRQLPEEGLKFMVYLQKENIIDESGMPKERFSAEFPKEGPSILRIQQVVRGDSAAYFCASSPFGGSNTDTQYFGPGTRLTVL.

The rearrangement links TRBV6-2 or TRBV6-3 to TRBJ2-1, with TRBD2 matching 8 bases. CDR3 length: 13 residues. The germline V gene has CDR1 MNHEY and CDR2 SVGEGT. With V trimmed by 5 bases and J by 9 bases, 6 bases remained unmatched. The CDR3 is CASSKLAGFEQFF. The CDR3 DNA is TGTGCCAGCAGTAAGTTAGCGGGATTTGAGCAGTTCTTC.

This clonotype was counted between two and nine times. Sequence at one end of the junction differs from germline and may be a read error. The chain carries TRBV27 and TRBJ2-7; the D gene is possibly TRBD2 (5 bases). This CDR3 has 13 amino acids. Germline V gives CDR1 MNHEY, CDR2 SMNVEV (reference sequence). DNA for the CDR3: TGTGCCAGCAGTCCCAACAGCGACTACGAGCAGTGCTTC. Its protein product is CASSPNSDYEQCF.

This clonotype was seen a few times. The chain couples TRBV5-1 to TRBJ2-1; D uncertain. V was shortened by 4 bases and J by 5 bases, with 10 bases between the two germline ends. CDR1 and CDR2 from the germline V gene are SGHRS and YFSETQ. The CDR3 runs 13 residues. In DNA form, the CDR3 reads TGCGCCAGCAGCGTCACGAGAAACAATGAGCAGTTCTTC. It is translated as CASSVTRNNEQFF.